This TCR beta chain appears in the sequencing data of a study of blood T cell repertoires in COVID-19. Profiled with immunoSEQ multiplex PCR; TCRdb holds only in-frame clones, not every one. The data hold approximately 130,000 clones, with 88% observed a single time. The V gene end was trimmed by 10 bases and the J gene end by 5 bases; junction bases not matched to a gene: 10. Germline V gene data show CDR1 as LNHDA and CDR2 as SQIVND (reference sequence). CDR3 length equals 15 residues. The chain employs TRBV19 and TRBJ1-5; 11 bases line up with TRBD1. Sequenced sample: peripheral blood. This clonotype was obtained from a human donor in a cohort sampled during active COVID-19. CDR3 residues: CATSRTGGSHQPQHF. The CDR3 bases are TGTGCCACCTCTCGGACAGGGGGCTCTCATCAGCCCCAGCATTTT.